One and the same sample provided the 14 T cell receptor beta chains below, sequenced in a study of blood T cell repertoires in COVID-19. Sequencing was performed with immunoSEQ multiplex PCR; in TCRdb, only in-frame clones are kept and a portion is missing. Among hundreds of thousands of clones listed, under 90% were seen once. Source material: PBMCs or T cells enriched from blood (not recorded which). All receptors derive from a woman between 50 and 59 years old who had been exposed to COVID-19.

This chain uses TRBV6-5 with TRBJ1-1; TRBD1 matches 11 bases. Germline assignment: CDR1 MNHEY and CDR2 SVGAGI. The V gene end was trimmed by 6 bases and the J gene end by 6 bases; junction bases not matched to a gene: 3. The CDR3 extends over 13 amino acids. CDR3 DNA sequence: TGTGCCAGCAGGGACAGGGGGCTCGCTGAAGCTTTCTTT. This codes for CASRDRGLAEAFF.

This chain links TRBV5-8 with TRBJ1-3; a possible D gene is TRBD1 (6 bases). CDR3 length equals 14 residues. In germline, CDR1 is SGHTS, CDR2 YDEGEE. V dropped 4 bases and J dropped 7 bases, with 15 bases sitting between them. CDR3 region: CASSREDSWNTIYF. The DNA for the CDR3 is TGTGCCAGCAGCCGGGAGGACAGCTGGAACACCATATATTTT.

The table lists this clone with many counts. The chain combines TRBV2 with TRBJ1-1, with D perhaps matching TRBD1 (5 bases). Trimming stripped 5 bases from V and 4 bases from J, with 17 bases between. From germline, CDR1 is SNHLY and CDR2 FYNNEI. The CDR3 runs 15 residues. This CDR3 is CASSSRAGGGTEAFF. CDR3 sequence (DNA): TGTGCCAGCAGTTCCAGGGCCGGGGGAGGCACTGAAGCTTTCTTT.

This chain uses TRBV5-1 with TRBJ1-3; D is possibly TRBD1 (6 bases). Looked up from germline, CDR1 is SGHRS and CDR2 is YFSETQ. The germline V and J ends were trimmed by 2 bases and 2 bases, with 11 bases remaining between them. The CDR3 sequence is 15 residues long. The DNA of the CDR3 is TGCGCCAGCAGCTTAAAGACAGGACCTGGAAACACCATATATTTT. It translates to CASSLKTGPGNTIYF.

The chain has TRBV28 and TRBJ2-5; 14 bases map to TRBD2. CDR3 length equals 15 residues. The germline V gene has CDR1 MDHEN and CDR2 SYDVKM. Losses at the gene ends were 4 bases for V and 5 bases for J; bases not matched to a gene: 3. CDR3 in DNA: TGTGCCAGCAGTTCCGGGACTAGCGGGGGTGAGACCCAGTACTTC. Amino acids: CASSSGTSGGETQYF.

This chain uses TRBV10-2 with TRBJ1-2; D is unresolved. V was shortened by 9 bases and J by 8 bases, with 16 bases between the two germline ends. In germline, CDR1 is WSHSY, CDR2 SAAADI. This CDR3 is 12 amino acids long. The CDR3 spells CASGDRREGYTF. The CDR3 nucleotides are TGCGCCAGTGGAGATAGGAGGGAGGGCTACACCTTC.

To note about this clone: This may stem from a read error, because a much larger clone lies one nucleotide away. V usage is TRBV5-4 and J usage is TRBJ2-7; D is unclear. This CDR3 has 11 amino acids. Germline values: CDR1 SGHNT, CDR2 YYREEE (reference sequence). The V gene lost 2 bases and the J gene lost 5 bases, with 5 bases spanning the gap. Here the CDR3 DNA reads TGTGCCAGCAGCTTCGTCCACGAGCAGTACTTC. Its translation is CASSFVHEQYF.

With respect to this clone: The identical CDR3 is also encoded by other nucleotide sequences in the sample. This chain connects TRBV6-4 to TRBJ1-6; 8 bases agree with TRBD1. V shed 5 bases and J 4 bases; nucleotides not matched to a gene: 4. The V gene's germline CDR1 is MRHNA and CDR2 SNTAGT. The CDR3 runs 15 residues. In nucleotides, the CDR3 is TGTGCCAGCAGTAGGACAGGGACATATAATTCACCCCTCCACTTT. Translated, it gives CASSRTGTYNSPLHF.

V is TRBV2 and J is TRBJ2-3; TRBD2 is a possible D gene (6 bases). Looked up from germline, CDR1 is SNHLY and CDR2 is FYNNEI. CDR3 size: 15 residues. With 1 base removed from V and 2 bases from J, the gap between germline ends came to 10 bases. For the CDR3, the DNA is TGTGCCAGCAGTGAAGGTGGGGGGTACACAGATACGCAGTATTTT. Its translation is CASSEGGGYTDTQYF.

V gene TRBV12-5 combines with J gene TRBJ1-1; 7 bases align to TRBD1. The length of the CDR3 is 16 residues. Germline CDR1 is LGHNT and CDR2 is FRNRAP. The trim removed 0 bases at V and 3 bases at J, leaving 7 bases unmatched. CDR3 DNA: TGTGCTAGTGGTTTGGTATTGAACAGGGGAGACACTGAAGCTTTCTTT. Translation gives CASGLVLNRGDTEAFF.

CDR3 DNA: TGTGCCAGTAGTCTCACAGGGTTCGGGGAGCTGTTTTTT. It specifies CASSLTGFGELFF. The rearrangement uses TRBV19 and TRBJ2-2; tentatively, D is TRBD1 (6 bases). Germline CDR1 is LNHDA and CDR2 is SQIVND (reference sequence). The germline V and J ends were trimmed by 5 bases and 7 bases, with 11 bases remaining between them. This CDR3 region has 13 residues.

The DNA of the CDR3 is TGCGCCAGCAGCCCTCAAACGGTAAACTATGGCTACACCTTC. It yields the protein CASSPQTVNYGYTF. The rearrangement joins TRBV5-1 to TRBJ1-2; D uncertain. This CDR3 is 14 amino acids long. Looked up from germline, CDR1 is SGHRS and CDR2 is YFSETQ. Trimming pared 4 bases from V and 2 bases from J, leaving 12 bases between.

The rearrangement uses TRBV18 and TRBJ1-2; a possible D gene is TRBD1 (5 bases). The V end lost 4 bases, the J end lost 8 bases, and 20 bases lay between the germline ends. CDR1 and CDR2 (germline): KGHSH, LQKENI. This CDR3 is 15 amino acids long. The CDR3 DNA is TGTGCCAGCTCACTAGCCCCCCCCGGGGGAAGAGGCTACACCTTC. Encoded protein: CASSLAPPGGRGYTF. Filled out from reference TRBV18 and TRBJ1-2, the complete variable domain reads NAGVMQNPRHLVRRRGQEARLRCSPMKGHSHVYWYRQLPEEGLKFMVYLQKENIIDESGMPKERFSAEFPKEGPSILRIQQVVRGDSAAYFCASSLAPPGGRGYTFGSGTRLTVV.

The CDR3, as DNA: TGTGCCAGCAGCCACGTAAACAGGGTCAACGGCGCTTTCTTT. It translates to CASSHVNRVNGAFF. The chain recombines TRBV11-2 with TRBJ1-1; TRBD1 is a possible D gene (6 bases). Germline V gives CDR1 SGHAT, CDR2 FQNNGV. Trimming removed 5 bases at V and 11 bases at J, with 21 bases between. The length of the CDR3 is 14 residues.